This T cell receptor beta chain was obtained from a study of Ad26.COV2.S vaccination and SARS-CoV-2 variants. Study findings and constraints: Non-spike TCR breadth was similar in vaccine and placebo recipients. Estimates derived from TCR breadth and depth analyses may have underestimated total T cell responses.

Stated treatment: some 20 received Ad26.COV2.S at low or high dose, single or two shots; about 5 received placebo; per-sample allocation not given. Specimens were obtained on day 63 following the first vaccine or placebo injection. Libraries were prepared by immunoSEQ multiplex PCR; TCRdb keeps only in-frame clonotypes and omits some of them. This sample has about 680,000 clones, with roughly nine tenths found just once. Germline V lookup: CDR1 LNHNV, CDR2 YYDKDF (reference sequence). The CDR3 consists of 16 residues. Trimming cost V 0 bases and J 7 bases, with 16 bases left between them. Concerning this clone itself: Its matching antigen is unknown.

The chain employs TRBV15 and TRBJ2-1; D assignment may be TRBD1 or TRBD2 (6 bases each). The sequenced sample was peripheral blood, obtained in a trial of Ad26.COV2.S vaccine versus placebo. This TCR derives from a person aged 18-65 years who received the Ad26.COV2.S COVID-19 vaccine or a placebo. The CDR3 nucleotides read TGTGCCACCAGCAGAGATGGGGGCCTAGGGGGGAATGAGCAGTTCTTC. Translation: CATSRDGGLGGNEQFF.